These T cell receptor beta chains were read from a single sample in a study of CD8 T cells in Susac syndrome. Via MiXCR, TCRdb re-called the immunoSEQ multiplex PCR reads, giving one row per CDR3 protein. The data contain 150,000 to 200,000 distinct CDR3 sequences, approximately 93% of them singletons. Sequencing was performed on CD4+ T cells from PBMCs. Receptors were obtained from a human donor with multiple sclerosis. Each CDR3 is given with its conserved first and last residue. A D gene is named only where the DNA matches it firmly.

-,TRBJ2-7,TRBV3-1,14,CASSQDWADYEQYF
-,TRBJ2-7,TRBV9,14,CASSVRLSSYEQYF
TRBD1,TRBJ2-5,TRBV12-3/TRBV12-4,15,CASSLSWTGQETQYF
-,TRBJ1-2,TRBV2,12,CASTGLRYGYTF
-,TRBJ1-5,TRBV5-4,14,CASSLGGQDQPQHF
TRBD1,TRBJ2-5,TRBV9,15,CASSGADRRQETQYF
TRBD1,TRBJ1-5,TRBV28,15,CASSLQGKINQPQHF
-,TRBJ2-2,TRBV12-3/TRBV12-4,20,CASSLAFPRWLALNTGELFF
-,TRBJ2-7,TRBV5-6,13,CASSQYISYEQYF
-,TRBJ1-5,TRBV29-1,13,CSVSYDPNQPQHF
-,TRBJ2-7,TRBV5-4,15,CASSLRRSDSYEQYF
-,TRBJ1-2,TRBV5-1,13,CASSPEGRRTNTF
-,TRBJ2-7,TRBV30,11,CAWSTGNEQYF
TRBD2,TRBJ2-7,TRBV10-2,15,CASRGGLAFSYEQYF
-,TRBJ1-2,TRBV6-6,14,CASSYSEANYGYTF
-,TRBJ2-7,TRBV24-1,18,CATSDCPARVTGSYEQYF
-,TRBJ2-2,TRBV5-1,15,CASSLVARGAGELFF
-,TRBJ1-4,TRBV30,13,CAWSGTVREKLFF
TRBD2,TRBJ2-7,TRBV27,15,CASRLRATSDYEQYF
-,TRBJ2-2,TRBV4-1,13,CASSRMGVGELFF
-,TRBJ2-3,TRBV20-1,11,CSVPRQNTQYF
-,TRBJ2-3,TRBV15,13,CATSSMERGTQYF
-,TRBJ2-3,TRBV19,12,CASSMFRDTQYF
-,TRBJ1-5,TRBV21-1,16,CASSKAGQGYNQPQHF
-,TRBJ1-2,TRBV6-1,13,CASLWKGNYGYTF
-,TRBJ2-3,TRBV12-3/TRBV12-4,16,CASSLGYGTPTDTQYF
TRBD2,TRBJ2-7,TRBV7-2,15,CASSLEATSGYEQYF
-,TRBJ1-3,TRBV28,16,CASSPNLHYSGNTIYF
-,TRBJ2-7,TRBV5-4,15,CASSQKVSSSYEQYF
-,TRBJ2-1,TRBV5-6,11,CASRAYNEQFF
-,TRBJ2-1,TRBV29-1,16,CSVERLRGPGYNEQFF
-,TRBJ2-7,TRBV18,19,CASSPVGEGLFSGRYEQYF
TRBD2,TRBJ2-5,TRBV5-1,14,CASSWASGSETQYF
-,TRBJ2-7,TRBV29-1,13,CSAEGLNSYEQYF
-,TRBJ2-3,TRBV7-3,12,CASSSPKDTQYF
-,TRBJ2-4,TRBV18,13,CASSPELGNIQYF
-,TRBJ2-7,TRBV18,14,CASSRLKGPYEQYF
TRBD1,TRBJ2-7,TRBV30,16,CAWSALGQAEHYEQYF
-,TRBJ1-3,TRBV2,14,CASSADITGNTIYF
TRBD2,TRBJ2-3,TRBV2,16,CASSEVPGGSTDTQYF
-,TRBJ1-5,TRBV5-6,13,CASSSDTNQPQHF
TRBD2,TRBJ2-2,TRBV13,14,CASRRGGLTGELFF
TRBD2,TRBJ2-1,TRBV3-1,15,CASSRLAGDYNEQFF
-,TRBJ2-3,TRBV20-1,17,CSARGPTRGPGSDTQYF
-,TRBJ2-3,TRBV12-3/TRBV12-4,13,CASTATGTDTQYF
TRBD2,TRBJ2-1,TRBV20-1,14,CSARVPSGVNEQFF
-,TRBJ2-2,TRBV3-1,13,CASSQDRTGELFF
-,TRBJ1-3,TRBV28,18,CASSTPAFGGRFLNTIYF
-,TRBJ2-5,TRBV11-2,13,CASSLEHGQSQYF
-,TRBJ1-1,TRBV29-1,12,CSVSGANTEAFF
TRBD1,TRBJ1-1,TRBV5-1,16,CASSSRTGNTNTEAFF